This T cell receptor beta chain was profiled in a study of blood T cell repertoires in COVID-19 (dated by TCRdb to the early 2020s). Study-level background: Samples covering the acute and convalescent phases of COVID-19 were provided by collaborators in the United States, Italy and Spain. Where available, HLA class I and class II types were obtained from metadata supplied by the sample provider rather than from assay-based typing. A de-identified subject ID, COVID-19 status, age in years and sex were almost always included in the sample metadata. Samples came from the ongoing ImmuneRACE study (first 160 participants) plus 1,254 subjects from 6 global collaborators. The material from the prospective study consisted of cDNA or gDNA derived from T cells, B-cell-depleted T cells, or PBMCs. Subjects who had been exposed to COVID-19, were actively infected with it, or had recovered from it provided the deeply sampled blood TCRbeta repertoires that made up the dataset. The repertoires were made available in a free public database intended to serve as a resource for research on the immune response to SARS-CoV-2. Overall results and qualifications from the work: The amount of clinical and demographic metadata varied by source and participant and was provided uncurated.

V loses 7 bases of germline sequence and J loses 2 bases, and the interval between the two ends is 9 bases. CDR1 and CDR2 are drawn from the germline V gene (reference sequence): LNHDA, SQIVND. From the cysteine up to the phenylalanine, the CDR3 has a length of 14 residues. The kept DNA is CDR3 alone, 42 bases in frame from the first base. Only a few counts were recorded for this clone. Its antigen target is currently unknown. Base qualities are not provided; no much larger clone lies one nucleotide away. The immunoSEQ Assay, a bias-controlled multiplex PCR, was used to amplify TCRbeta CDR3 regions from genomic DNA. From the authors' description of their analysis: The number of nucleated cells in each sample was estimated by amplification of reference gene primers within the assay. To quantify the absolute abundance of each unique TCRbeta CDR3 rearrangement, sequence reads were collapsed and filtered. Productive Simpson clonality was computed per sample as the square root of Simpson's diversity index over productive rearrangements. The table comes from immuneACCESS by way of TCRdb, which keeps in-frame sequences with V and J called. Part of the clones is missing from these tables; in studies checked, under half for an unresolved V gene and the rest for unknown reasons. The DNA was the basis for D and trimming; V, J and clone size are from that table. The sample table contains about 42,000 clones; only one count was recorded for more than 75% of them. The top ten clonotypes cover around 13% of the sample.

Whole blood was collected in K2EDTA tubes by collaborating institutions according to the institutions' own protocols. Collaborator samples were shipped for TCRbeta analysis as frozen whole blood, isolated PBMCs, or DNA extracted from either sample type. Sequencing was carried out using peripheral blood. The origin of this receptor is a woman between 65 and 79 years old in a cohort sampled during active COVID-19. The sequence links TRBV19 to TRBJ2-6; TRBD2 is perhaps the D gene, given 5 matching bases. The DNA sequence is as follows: TGTGCCAGTACCCCGGGGACTGGGGCCAACGTCCTGACTTTC. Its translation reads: CASTPGTGANVLTF.